This is a list of T cell receptor beta chains from one sample in a study of T-cell memory formation after mild COVID-19. TCRdb re-analysed the 5' RACE reads in MiXCR, keeping a single row per CDR3 protein. The data contain around 410,000 distinct CDR3 sequences, 20% to 30% of them seen just once; the ten biggest clones take up roughly 13%. The specimen sequenced was PBMCs or a T cell subset sorted from them (not recorded which). All receptors derive from an adult woman who had mild COVID-19 (a few samples of this study predate the infection). Cell type and time point are not known. Each CDR3 is given with its conserved first and last residue. The order of the fields is V gene, D gene, J gene, clone size, CDR3 protein, CDR3 DNA. The D gene is left open where the match is weak. Clone size is not always given. Where it is, it says once, few, many or a class for expanded clones.

>TRBV12-3/TRBV12-4|TRBD2|TRBJ2-1|few
CASSLAGTSAQRDEQFF
TGTGCCAGCAGTTTAGCCGGGACTAGTGCCCAACGGGATGAGCAGTTCTTC
>TRBV7-9|NA|TRBJ2-5|few
CASSLGGALRETQYF
TGTGCCAGCAGCTTGGGCGGGGCCTTGAGGGAGACCCAGTACTTC
>TRBV7-6|NA|TRBJ2-3|few
CASSFSRATSTDTQYF
TGTGCCAGCAGCTTTTCACGGGCCACTAGCACAGATACGCAGTATTTT
>TRBV7-8|NA|TRBJ1-1|NA
CASSLIVGRNTEAFF
TGTGCCAGCAGCTTGATCGTCGGGAGAAACACTGAAGCTTTCTTT
>TRBV20-1|TRBD1|TRBJ2-3|few
CSAAGQGDTDTQYF
TGCAGTGCTGCCGGACAGGGTGACACAGATACGCAGTATTTT
>TRBV18|NA|TRBJ2-3|few
CASSPPVASVRSSTDTQYF
TGTGCCAGCTCACCACCGGTTGCTAGCGTTCGGTCTAGCACAGATACGCAGTATTTT
>TRBV4-2|NA|TRBJ1-2|NA
CASSQDFFAGTSNYGYTF
TGTGCCAGCAGCCAAGATTTCTTTGCGGGGACCTCTAACTATGGCTACACCTTC
>TRBV12-3/TRBV12-4|NA|TRBJ1-2|few
CASSFRGKADGYTF
TGTGCCAGCAGTTTTCGAGGGAAGGCGGATGGCTACACCTTC
>TRBV7-6|TRBD2|TRBJ2-5|NA
CASSFTRGGKETQYF
TGTGCCAGCAGCTTCACGCGGGGGGGAAAAGAGACCCAGTACTTC
>TRBV7-2|TRBD2|TRBJ2-5|NA
CASSLDTGGKTQYF
TGTGCCAGCAGCTTAGATACGGGGGGGAAGACCCAGTACTTC
>TRBV6-1|TRBD1|TRBJ2-3|few
CASTRTGYPDTQYF
TGTGCCAGCACAAGGACAGGGTACCCAGATACGCAGTATTTT